One and the same sample provided the 19 T cell receptor beta chains below, sequenced in a study of read filtering for tumor transcriptome and immune sequencing. The library was built from around 400 ng RNA with molecular barcoded adaptors for alpha/delta and beta/gamma chains. TCRdb reprocessed the reads with MiXCR, giving one entry per CDR3 protein. The table records 50,000 or so distinct CDR3 sequences, over 9% of them present only once. The specimen sequenced was a population of CD138-negative cells sorted from bone marrow. The receptor source for this set is a donor older than 35 with multiple myeloma.

This clonotype was detected many times. The chain carries TRBV20-1 and TRBJ2-5; perhaps TRBD1 as D (5 bases). This CDR3 comprises 13 residues. In germline, CDR1 is DFQATT, CDR2 SNEGSKA (reference sequence). Trimming removed 0 bases at V and 1 base at J, with 6 bases between. CDR3 DNA sequence: TGCAGTGCTAGAGACGACAGCCAAGAGACCCAGTACTTC. It translates to CSARDDSQETQYF.

The sample holds many counts of this clonotype. This chain connects TRBV7-9 to TRBJ2-7, with no clear D. The CDR3 is made up of 12 amino acids. V was clipped by 4 bases and J by 2 bases, with 6 bases between them. Germline CDR1 reads SEHNR; CDR2 reads FQNEAQ (reference sequence). This CDR3 is CASSSYPYEQYF. The CDR3 DNA sequence: TGTGCCAGCAGCTCCTACCCCTACGAGCAGTACTTC.

Notes on this clonotype: This likely stems from a read error, as it lies one base from a far larger clone. This sequence joins TRBV6-5 and TRBJ2-1; D might be TRBD2 (6 bases). V lost 4 bases, J lost 6 bases, and 13 bases lay in between. The germline CDR1 and CDR2 sequences are MNHEY and SVGAGI. The CDR3 consists of 14 residues. CDR3 DNA sequence: TGTGCCAGCAGTTCGCCGGGACTCCTCAATGAGCAGTTCTTC. This translates into CASSSPGLLNEQFF.

This clonotype was detected many times. This chain joins TRBV28 and TRBJ1-1; no firm D call. The V gene's germline CDR1 is MDHEN and CDR2 SYDVKM. This CDR3 has 15 amino acids. The V and J ends lost 4 bases and 2 bases respectively, with 14 bases between them. CDR3 protein: CASSSAGNVNTEAFF. The DNA for the CDR3 is TGTGCCAGCAGTTCAGCGGGGAACGTTAACACTGAAGCTTTCTTT.

This clonotype was recorded many times. The chain uses TRBV5-1 and TRBJ1-5; possible D gene TRBD1, 6 bases. The CDR3 is 15 residues long. The germline CDR1 and CDR2 sequences are SGHRS and YFSETQ. Trimming removed 4 bases at V and 2 bases at J, with 13 bases between. The CDR3 region is CASSTTGLGNQPQHF. In DNA form, the CDR3 reads TGCGCCAGCAGCACTACAGGGTTGGGCAATCAGCCCCAGCATTTT. Looking up the rest from reference TRBV5-1 and TRBJ1-5 gives the full variable domain: KAGVTQTPRYLIKTRGQQVTLSCSPISGHRSVSWYQQTPGQGLQFLFEYFSETQRNKGNFPGRFSGRQFSNSRSEMNVSTLELGDSALYLCASSTTGLGNQPQHFGDGTRLSIL.

Regarding this clonotype: Just one base apart from a much larger clone, this may be a read error. The rearrangement joins TRBV10-3 to TRBJ2-7, with no clear D. The CDR3 covers 12 residues. Germline V gives CDR1 ENHRY, CDR2 SYGVKD. The CDR3 spells CAISGTSYKQYF. The CDR3 DNA follows: TGTGCCATCAGTGGGACCAGCTACAAGCAGTACTTC.

Of note for this clonotype: A much more abundant neighbour one base away suggests this may be a read error. The rearrangement uses TRBV7-6 and TRBJ1-1; no definite D call. Germline V gene data show CDR1 as SGHVS and CDR2 as FNYEAQ. CDR3 length: 13 residues. V lost 2 bases and J lost 3, with 7 bases in between. CDR3 protein: CASSLPPYTEAFF. CDR3 in DNA: TGTGCCAGCAGCTTACCCCCGTACACTGAAGCTTTCTTT.

This clonotype was seen ten or more times. The V and J genes are TRBV5-1 and TRBJ2-2, with D maybe TRBD2 (5 bases). Trimming shortened V by 1 base and J by 6 bases, and 7 bases separated the two germline ends. This CDR3 contains 13 residues. Germline CDR1 SGHRS, CDR2 YFSETQ. CDR3 in DNA: TGCGCCAGCAGCTTGCTGGAGGCCGGGGAGCTGTTTTTT. Protein product: CASSLLEAGELFF. Together with reference TRBV5-1 and TRBJ2-2, the CDR3 gives the full variable domain: KAGVTQTPRYLIKTRGQQVTLSCSPISGHRSVSWYQQTPGQGLQFLFEYFSETQRNKGNFPGRFSGRQFSNSRSEMNVSTLELGDSALYLCASSLLEAGELFFGEGSRLTVL.

This clonotype was found many times. The rearrangement uses TRBV29-1 and TRBJ2-7; 11 positions agree with TRBD2. The J segment lost 2 bases and the V segment lost 1 base, leaving 4 bases of the junction unmatched. The CDR3 loop spans 15 amino acids. Looked up from germline, CDR1 is SQVTM and CDR2 is ANQGSEA. For the CDR3, the DNA is TGCAGCGTTGAAGTACTAGCGGGGGTTACCTACGAGCAGTACTTC. Residues: CSVEVLAGVTYEQYF.

This clonotype was recorded at least ten times. The V and J genes are TRBV6-2 or TRBV6-3 and TRBJ2-5; TRBD1 might be the D (6 bases). Per germline, CDR1 MNHEY and CDR2 SVGEGT. The length of the CDR3 is 17 residues. V lost 4 bases and J lost 2, with 20 bases in between. The CDR3 region is CASSWPSGTKSQETQYF. As DNA, the CDR3 is TGTGCCAGCAGTTGGCCGTCCGGGACAAAGTCACAAGAGACCCAGTACTTC.

As to this clonotype: A much larger clone sits a single nucleotide away, making a read error possible. CDR3 in amino acids: CASGQDRGRVYEQYF. The CDR3 region has the DNA TGTGCCAGCGGCCAAGATCGAGGCCGAGTCTACGAGCAGTACTTC. J is TRBJ2-7 and V is TRBV3-1; D unresolved. The germline V gene has CDR1 LGHDT and CDR2 YNNKEL (reference sequence). The CDR3 runs 15 residues.

This clonotype has only a few counts. The chain combines TRBV3-1 with TRBJ2-3; D call uncertain. The CDR3 runs to 17 residues. The germline V and J ends were trimmed by 4 bases and 1 base, with 18 bases remaining between them. Germline CDR1 and CDR2: LGHDT and YNNKEL (reference sequence). This chain's CDR3 is CASSPRDPKAGTDTQYF. The CDR3 bases are TGTGCCAGCAGCCCCCGAGACCCCAAGGCAGGCACAGATACGCAGTATTTT.

This clonotype came up many times. This sequence joins TRBV7-9 and TRBJ1-1; perhaps TRBD1 as D (5 bases). The V gene lost 8 bases and the J gene lost 4 bases, with 20 bases spanning the gap. CDR3 length: 15 residues. The germline V gene encodes CDR1 SEHNR and CDR2 FQNEAQ (reference sequence). CDR3: CASPLGEGMGTEAFF. CDR3 bases: TGTGCCAGCCCCCTGGGGGAGGGAATGGGCACTGAAGCTTTCTTT. The variable domain in full, completed from reference TRBV7-9 and TRBJ1-1, reads DTGVSQNPRHKITKRGQNVTFRCDPISEHNRLYWYRQTLGQGPEFLTYFQNEAQLEKSRLLSDRFSAERPKGSFSTLEIQRTEQGDSAMYLCASPLGEGMGTEAFFGQGTRLTVV.

This clonotype came up many times. This rearrangement joins TRBV5-1 to TRBJ2-7; a weak D match, TRBD1 (6 bases). V was trimmed by 4 bases and J by 2 bases, leaving 13 bases between them. The germline V gene encodes CDR1 SGHRS and CDR2 YFSETQ. The CDR3 consists of 14 residues. CDR3 DNA: TGCGCCAGCAGCACCGCGACAGGACCCTACGAGCAGTACTTC. The encoded protein is CASSTATGPYEQYF.

In its sample, this clonotype was seen many times. This chain connects TRBV10-3 to TRBJ1-5, with no clear D. V was shortened by 0 bases and J by 2 bases, with 11 bases between the two germline ends. The CDR3 spans 16 residues. Per the germline V gene, CDR1 is ENHRY and CDR2 is SYGVKD. DNA for the CDR3: TGTGCCATCAGTGAGTCGGGGAATGCGGGCAATCAGCCCCAGCATTTT. It is translated as CAISESGNAGNQPQHF.

This clonotype was picked up many times. The V and J genes are TRBV7-3 and TRBJ1-5; D remains ambiguous. Trimming left V 5 bases short and J 3 bases short, with 8 bases between. The CDR3 has 13 amino acids. Germline CDR1 and CDR2: SGHTA and FQGTGA. DNA for the CDR3: TGTGCCAGCAGCCTGGAGATCAATCAGCCCCAGCATTTT. Protein sequence: CASSLEINQPQHF.

Many counts were recorded for this clonotype. V gene TRBV24-1 combines with J gene TRBJ1-5, with D possibly being TRBD1 (5 bases). Trimming stripped 6 bases from V and 4 bases from J, with 9 bases between. The length of the CDR3 is 13 residues. Per the germline V gene, CDR1 is KGHDR and CDR2 is SFDVKD. The CDR3 region is CATSSRQNQPQHF. CDR3 bases: TGTGCCACCAGTTCGCGACAGAATCAGCCCCAGCATTTT.

J is TRBJ1-1 and V is TRBV11-2, with 8 bases that match TRBD1. Germline CDR1 and CDR2: SGHAT and FQNNGV. CDR3 length equals 17 residues. With 0 bases clipped from V and 2 bases from J, the junction kept 8 bases outside the gene matches. The CDR3 is CASSLDGGQGFNTEAFF. The CDR3 DNA reads as TGTGCCAGCAGCTTAGACGGAGGACAGGGATTTAACACTGAAGCTTTCTTT. Combining the CDR3 with reference TRBV11-2 and TRBJ1-1 gives the whole variable domain EAGVAQSPRYKIIEKRQSVAFWCNPISGHATLYWYQQILGQGPKLLIQFQNNGVVDDSQLPKDRFSAERLKGVDSTLKIQPAKLEDSAVYLCASSLDGGQGFNTEAFFGQGTRLTVV.

Details on this clonotype: A much larger clone differs by one base, so this may be a read error. The rearrangement uses TRBV12-3 or TRBV12-4 and TRBJ1-2; no clear D gene. The CDR3 consists of 13 residues. This chain's CDR3 is CTSRDSANYGYTF. In DNA form, the CDR3 reads TGTACCAGCAGAGATTCCGCTAACTATGGCTACACCTTC.